This paragraph covers one T cell receptor beta chain sequence. Antigen specificity is unknown. This table comes from immunoSEQ multiplex PCR, and its TCRdb copy is limited to in-frame clones, with some not included. The repertoire holds more than 150,000 clones, with around 94% as singletons. Doses given second, at about 4 or about 12 weeks, were pooled. These data come from a study of T cell responses to AZD1222 COVID-19 vaccine. General study results and limits: Epitopes outside B.1.351 and B.1.1.7 mutated regions reportedly drew nearly half of spike TCRs.

The CDR3 is made up of 15 amino acids. Germline values: CDR1 MNHEY, CDR2 SMNVEV (reference sequence). The V segment lost 3 bases and the J segment 1 base; nucleotides outside the gene matches: 2. The sequence was obtained from an adult who received the AZD1222 COVID-19 vaccine. The chain joins TRBV27 to TRBJ2-7; 11 bases are shared with TRBD1. The source was peripheral blood, collected 28 days after the second AZD1222 dose. CDR3 amino acids: CASSLGTGGSYEQYF. The CDR3 nucleotides read TGTGCCAGCAGTTTGGGGACAGGGGGGTCCTACGAGCAGTACTTC.